The 8 T cell receptor beta chains given below trace back to one sample, sequenced in a study of T cell repertoires in aging, cancer and after chemotherapy. TRB rearrangements spanning V, D and J were amplified using mixed TRB-A/B primers. TCRdb called the multiplex PCR reads again in MiXCR, with one record for every CDR3 protein. This sample has some 10,000 distinct CDR3 sequences, with around two fifths found just once. The template was genomic DNA from peripheral blood, not RNA. Input material: blood. The receptors were gathered from a human donor in good health.

Only a few counts were recorded for this clonotype. V gene TRBV5-6 combines with J gene TRBJ1-2, with a possible D match to TRBD1 (6 bases). Per germline, CDR1 SGHDT and CDR2 YYEEEE. The CDR3 has 13 amino acids. The germline V and J ends were trimmed by 6 bases and 5 bases, with 14 bases remaining between them. CDR3 loop: CASILRGGYGYTF. In DNA, the CDR3 is TGTGCCAGCATCCTTAGAGGGGGATATGGCTACACCTTC.

V usage is TRBV19 and J usage is TRBJ1-4; D is uncertain. V was trimmed by 4 bases and J by 3 bases, leaving 9 bases between them. CDR1 LNHDA and CDR2 SQIVND come from the germline V gene (reference sequence). The CDR3 runs to 14 residues. The CDR3 is CASSRREANEKLFF. CDR3 in DNA: TGTGCCAGTAGTAGGCGAGAGGCTAATGAAAAACTGTTTTTT.

This clonotype was counted a few times. V is TRBV27 and J is TRBJ1-4; D gene unclear. The CDR3 extends over 16 amino acids. Germline V CDR1 and CDR2: MNHEY, SMNVEV (reference sequence). V lost 6 bases to trimming and J lost 0 bases, with 14 bases between them. CDR3: CASSHRTGPTNEKLFF. CDR3 bases: TGTGCCAGCAGCCATCGGACCGGGCCAACTAATGAAAAACTGTTTTTT.

This clonotype came up a few times. The chain has TRBV12-3 or TRBV12-4 and TRBJ2-2; D not certain. Trimming took 7 bases from V and 6 from J, leaving 9 bases between them. CDR3 length equals 12 residues. The CDR3 region is CASTIDPGELFF. The CDR3 DNA follows: TGTGCCAGCACCATCGACCCCGGGGAGCTGTTTTTT.

This clonotype appeared a single time. This chain connects TRBV5-6 to TRBJ2-1, with 11 bases lining up with TRBD1. Germline CDR1 and CDR2: SGHDT and YYEEEE. J gave up 7 bases and V 5 bases, and 5 bases lay outside the gene matches. CDR3 size: 14 residues. CDR3 loop: CASRRRDRGNEQFF. The CDR3 DNA reads as TGTGCCAGCAGACGCCGGGACAGGGGGAATGAGCAGTTCTTC.

V is TRBV29-1 and J is TRBJ2-7, with no clear D. The CDR3 totals 13 residues. V dropped 4 bases and J dropped 3 bases, with 13 bases sitting between them. The germline V gene has CDR1 SQVTM and CDR2 ANQGSEA. In nucleotides, the CDR3 is TGCAGCGTTGTAGGCAGTTCGGGCTACGAGCAGTACTTC. Its translation is CSVVGSSGYEQYF.

The rearrangement joins TRBV7-9 to TRBJ1-5; 9 nucleotides agree with TRBD1. This CDR3 comprises 15 residues. CDR1 and CDR2 (germline): SEHNR, FQNEAQ (reference sequence). With 6 bases clipped from V and 7 bases from J, the junction kept 10 bases outside the gene matches. The CDR3 spells CASSFPRQGGQPQHF. The DNA for the CDR3 is TGTGCCAGCAGTTTCCCAAGACAGGGGGGACAGCCCCAGCATTTT.

This clonotype turned up a few times. The V and J genes are TRBV10-3 and TRBJ2-7; D is unresolved. There are 13 residues in the CDR3. Germline lookup yields CDR1 ENHRY and CDR2 SYGVKD. The V gene lost 4 bases and the J gene lost 2 bases, with 9 bases spanning the gap. The CDR3 DNA follows: TGTGCCATCAGTGGAGTCGGAGCCTACGAGCAGTACTTC. Amino acids: CAISGVGAYEQYF.